Presented here are 14 T cell receptor beta chains from one specimen sequenced in a study of T cell clonotyping in hematopoietic cell transplantation. Generated by immunoSEQ multiplex PCR, the TCRdb table keeps only in-frame clones and is missing some. The sample holds about 16,000 clones, approximately 81% seen once. The sequences come from PBMCs, collected 100 days after allogeneic stem cell transplant. The receptor source for this set is a male patient between 60 and 69 years old who had an allogeneic stem cell transplant from a related donor, so the T cells may come from the graft donor. Some clones in this sample may be carry-over from other donors' samples.

The J gene is TRBJ1-1, the V gene TRBV19, with a tentative D call TRBD1 (5 bases). The ends were cut back, 9 bases at V and 6 bases at J, with 17 bases in the middle. Germline values: CDR1 LNHDA, CDR2 SQIVND (reference sequence). CDR3 length: 13 amino acids. CDR3 DNA sequence: TGTGCCAGCGAGGTAGGGCAGGGCGCTGAAGCTTTCTTT. Its protein product is CASEVGQGAEAFF.

This CDR3 reads CASYRKSLLSYGYTF. The CDR3 DNA follows: TGTGCCAGTTACAGGAAATCCCTCCTATCATATGGCTACACCTTC. The chain joins TRBV5-6 to TRBJ1-2; D may be TRBD1 (5 bases). Germline V gene data show CDR1 as SGHDT and CDR2 as YYEEEE. The CDR3 is made up of 15 amino acids. V was shortened by 8 bases and J by 5 bases, with 22 bases between the two germline ends.

This clone came up once. This rearrangement joins TRBV5-1 to TRBJ1-1; a possible D gene is TRBD1 (6 bases). Germline V gene sequence: CDR1 SGHRS, CDR2 YFSETQ. V was cut by 2 bases and J by 11 bases, with 22 bases left in between. The CDR3 is made up of 15 amino acids. The DNA for the CDR3 is TGCGCCAGCAGCTTAACCGGGACACCTGACTCGAAGGCTTTCTTT. Amino acids: CASSLTGTPDSKAFF.

The chain carries TRBV7-8 and TRBJ2-2, with 8 bases identical to TRBD1. The junction had 9 bases not matched to a gene; V was cut back by 5 bases and J by 1 base. Germline V gives CDR1 SGHVS, CDR2 FQNEAQ. The CDR3 is 17 residues long. CDR3 DNA: TGTGCCAGCAGCCCGAAACGTGGGACAGGGAACACCGGGGAGCTGTTTTTT. It codes for CASSPKRGTGNTGELFF.

V usage is TRBV11-3 and J usage is TRBJ2-5; D is unclear. This CDR3 has 11 residues. V was clipped by 7 bases and J by 3 bases, with 6 bases between them. The V gene's germline CDR1 is SGHNT and CDR2 YENEEA. CDR3 DNA: TGTGCCAGCAAGATAGAAGAGACCCAGTACTTC. Its translation: CASKIEETQYF.

The chain carries TRBV7-6 and TRBJ2-7, with TRBD1 identical over 8 bases. Germline V gene lookup returns CDR1 SGHVS and CDR2 FNYEAQ. This CDR3 region has 15 residues. The V and J ends lost 1 base and 3 bases, in that order; junction bases with no gene match: 5. The CDR3 region has the DNA TGTGCCAGCAGCTTAGTAGGGGACAGGAACTACGAGCAGTACTTC. Translated: CASSLVGDRNYEQYF.

J is TRBJ1-2 and V is TRBV27; TRBD1 matches 11 bases. Trimming at V came to 4 bases and at J to 3 bases, leaving 4 bases not matched to a gene. Germline CDR1 and CDR2: MNHEY and SMNVEV (reference sequence). This CDR3 spans 15 amino acids. The CDR3 reads CASSSPGQGDYGYTF. The CDR3 nucleotides read TGTGCCAGCAGTTCTCCGGGACAGGGGGACTATGGCTACACCTTC.

The chain employs TRBV7-2 and TRBJ1-5; possibly TRBD1 for D (5 bases). V lost 5 bases and J lost 11, with 19 bases in between. The CDR3 extends over 14 amino acids. Germline-derived CDR1 and CDR2 are SGHTA and FQGNSA. The CDR3, as DNA: TGTGCCAGCAGCCTCCGAGGAAGCGGGGGGGCCCAGCATTTT. As protein: CASSLRGSGGAQHF.

The chain carries TRBV7-2 and TRBJ1-3; D is undetermined. Germline-derived CDR1 and CDR2 are SGHTA and FQGNSA. The length of the CDR3 is 17 residues. Trimming took off 5 bases at V and 0 bases at J, with 17 bases between the two ends. In DNA, the CDR3 is TGTGCCAGCAGCCTAGAGGTCTCCGGAAGCTCTGGAAACACCATATATTTT. Protein: CASSLEVSGSSGNTIYF. Full variable domain (remainder filled in from reference TRBV7-2 and TRBJ1-3): GAGVSQSPSNKVTEKGKDVELRCDPISGHTALYWYRQSLGQGLEFLIYFQGNSAPDKSGLPSDRFSAERTGGSVSTLTIQRTQQEDSAVYLCASSLEVSGSSGNTIYFGEGSWLTVV.

The chain has TRBV20-1 and TRBJ1-5; D is ambiguous. The V end lost 5 bases, the J end lost 7 bases, and 6 bases lay between the germline ends. The CDR3 runs 10 residues. Germline CDR1 is DFQATT and CDR2 is SNEGSKA (reference sequence). CDR3: CSAPGQPQHF. In DNA, the CDR3 is TGCAGTGCTCCCGGACAGCCCCAGCATTTT.

V and J are TRBV2 and TRBJ1-1, with D perhaps matching TRBD1 (6 bases). Germline assignment: CDR1 SNHLY and CDR2 FYNNEI. This CDR3 contains 13 residues. V was cut by 9 bases and J by 0 bases, with 11 bases left in between. The CDR3 DNA is TGTGCCAGGTCCCAGGGGTTGAACACTGAAGCTTTCTTT. Its translation: CARSQGLNTEAFF.

The CDR3 sequence: CASSESPGGYGYTF. Written as DNA, the CDR3 is TGTGCCAGCAGTGAATCCCCAGGGGGCTATGGCTACACCTTC. This chain uses TRBV6-1 with TRBJ1-2; 7 nucleotides match TRBD1. Per germline, CDR1 MNHNS and CDR2 SASEGT. CDR3 length equals 14 residues. With V trimmed by 2 bases and J by 4 bases, 4 bases remained unmatched.

The chain carries TRBV11-3 and TRBJ2-2; D gene ambiguous. Trimming shortened V by 4 bases and J by 2 bases, and 8 bases separated the two germline ends. The CDR3 has 14 residues. CDR1 and CDR2 (germline): SGHNT, YENEEA. The DNA of the CDR3 is TGTGCCAGCAGCTCGGCAGTAAACACCGGGGAGCTGTTTTTT. Protein: CASSSAVNTGELFF.

CDR3 sequence reads: CATRPPQTAEKLFF. CDR3 DNA: TGTGCCACCAGACCCCCCCAGACAGCAGAAAAACTGTTTTTT. This chain connects TRBV10-3 to TRBJ1-4, with D perhaps matching TRBD1 (5 bases). Germline-derived CDR1 and CDR2 are ENHRY and SYGVKD. CDR3 size: 14 residues. V dropped 10 bases and J dropped 8 bases, with 20 bases sitting between them.